A selection of T cell receptor beta chains follows, all from one sample in a study of tumor-infiltrating lymphocytes in localized non-small cell lung cancer. TCRdb's table, derived via immunoSEQ multiplex PCR, lists solely in-frame clones and lacks some. Among 12,000 or so clones listed, 80% to 85% were seen once. The sequenced sample consisted of lung tumor tissue. These receptor sequences come from a human donor with non-small cell lung cancer. Both conserved end residues are part of each CDR3. A D gene is named only where the DNA matches it firmly. Rows may omit the clone size; those that give it use once, few, many or a size class.

d_call j_call v_call clone_size cdr3_aa cdr3_nt
NA TRBJ1-3 TRBV4-3 few CASSQDWSSGNTIYF TGCGCCAGCAGCCAAGACTGGTCCTCTGGAAACACCATATATTTT
NA TRBJ2-6 TRBV7-3 NA CASSVWSGANVLTF TGTGCCAGCAGCGTTTGGTCGGGGGCCAACGTCCTGACTTTC
NA TRBJ1-1 TRBV29-1 NA CSVDTGPEAFF TGCAGCGTTGATACGGGACCTGAAGCTTTCTTT
NA TRBJ1-3 TRBV5-4 NA CASSLNSGNTIYF TGTGCCAGCAGCTTGAACTCTGGAAACACCATATATTTT
NA TRBJ2-5 TRBV10-1 NA CASRGVRRLETQYF TGCGCCAGCAGGGGCGTACGGCGACTAGAGACCCAGTACTTC
NA TRBJ1-1 TRBV2 few CASSSDTFEAFF TGTGCCAGCAGCTCCGACACCTTTGAAGCTTTCTTT
NA TRBJ2-7 TRBV27 few CASTNLGYHEQYF TGTGCCAGCACCAACTTGGGGTATCACGAGCAGTACTTC
NA TRBJ2-7 TRBV7-9 NA CASSLGSGQVYYEQYF TGTGCCAGCAGCTTAGGGTCTGGGCAGGTCTACTACGAGCAGTACTTC
NA TRBJ1-2 TRBV30 NA CAWRGGNYGYTF TGTGCCTGGAGGGGGGGGAACTATGGCTACACCTTC
NA TRBJ1-2 TRBV15 NA CATSRDTFGTLGYTF TGTGCCACCAGCAGAGATACGTTTGGGACGTTGGGCTACACCTTC
TRBD1 TRBJ1-3 TRBV9 NA CASSRLQGAGNTIYF TGTGCCAGCAGCCGCCTACAGGGGGCTGGAAACACCATATATTTT
TRBD1 TRBJ2-5 TRBV4-2 NA CASSQEEGAQETQYF TGTGCCAGCAGCCAAGAAGAGGGGGCCCAAGAGACCCAGTACTTC
NA TRBJ1-6 TRBV4-2 NA CASSQDLSDSPLHF TGTGCCAGCAGCCAAGATCTGTCCGATTCACCCCTCCACTTT
TRBD2 TRBJ2-5 TRBV9 NA CASSDVAGGEETQYF TGTGCCAGCAGCGACGTAGCGGGGGGGGAAGAGACCCAGTACTTC
NA TRBJ1-2 TRBV6-5 NA CASSYRTQVDVGGYTF TGTGCCAGCAGTTACAGGACCCAGGTCGACGTGGGTGGCTACACCTTC
NA TRBJ1-2 TRBV7-8 NA CASSLALGGAYGYTF TGTGCCAGCAGCTTAGCTTTGGGGGGCGCCTATGGCTACACCTTC
NA TRBJ1-5 TRBV19 NA CASSIGPPHQPQHF TGTGCCAGTAGTATAGGACCGCCGCATCAGCCCCAGCATTTT
NA TRBJ1-1 TRBV5-1 NA CASSRSREITEAFF TGCGCCAGCAGCAGAAGCAGGGAGATCACTGAAGCTTTCTTT